Shown below are 21 T cell receptor beta chains from a single sample sequenced in a study of OX40 agonist ivuxolimab in advanced cancers. The protocol used for the library was the immunoSEQ multiplex PCR assay. Here the immuneACCESS table is served through TCRdb, limited to in-frame sequences with V and J called. Missing clones are a known gap in these copies; in checked studies unresolved V genes cover under half, and the rest lacks a known reason. This sample gives about 19,000 clones in total; roughly 68% of them show up just once. Jointly, the top ten make up about 13% of the sample. Sequencing used CD4+ or CD8+ T cells sorted from blood, obtained in a trial of the OX40 agonist ivuxolimab. Receptor source: an adult with an advanced solid tumor such as melanoma, head and neck, liver or kidney cancer.

The chain combines TRBV19 with TRBJ2-1; D is perhaps TRBD2 (6 bases). Looked up from germline, CDR1 is LNHDA and CDR2 is SQIVND (reference sequence). The CDR3 contains 15 residues. V lost 1 base and J lost 2, with 9 bases in between. The DNA of the CDR3 is TGTGCCAGTAGTATAGGCGGGGCGACCTACAATGAGCAGTTCTTC. It yields the protein CASSIGGATYNEQFF.

The rearrangement links TRBV9 to TRBJ1-6; 7 nucleotides agree with TRBD1. The CDR3 covers 18 residues. Germline CDR1 SGDLS, CDR2 YYNGEE. J gave up 6 bases and V 0 bases, and 12 bases lay outside the gene matches. The CDR3 is CASSVEDGTVGFNSPLHF. The DNA of the CDR3 is TGTGCCAGCAGCGTAGAGGACGGGACAGTCGGATTTAATTCACCCCTCCACTTT. Complete variable domain (other parts from reference TRBV9 and TRBJ1-6): DSGVTQTPKHLITATGQRVTLRCSPRSGDLSVYWYQQSLDQGLQFLIQYYNGEERAKGNILERFSAQQFPDLHSELNLSSLELGDSALYFCASSVEDGTVGFNSPLHFGNGTRLTVT.

This chain links TRBV27 with TRBJ2-5, with TRBD1 as a possible D gene (5 bases). Trimming shortened V by 6 bases and J by 5 bases, and 16 bases separated the two germline ends. Germline V lookup: CDR1 MNHEY, CDR2 SMNVEV (reference sequence). The CDR3 is 14 residues long. The CDR3 DNA reads TGTGCCAGCAGCCCCCAGGGATGGTGGGAGACCCAGTACTTC. This translates into CASSPQGWWETQYF.

The chain combines TRBV7-8 with TRBJ2-5, with 8 bases identical to TRBD1. Trimming at V came to 5 bases and at J to 4 bases, leaving 9 bases not matched to a gene. Germline lookup yields CDR1 SGHVS and CDR2 FQNEAQ. The CDR3 contains 15 residues. In DNA, the CDR3 is TGTGCCAGCAGCAACCCGACAGGGGCCCTAGAGACCCAGTACTTC. Its translation is CASSNPTGALETQYF.

V usage is TRBV7-9 and J usage is TRBJ1-3; the D gene is possibly TRBD1 (6 bases). Between the trimmed V and J ends, which lost 5 bases and 2 bases, there was a span of 13 bases. Germline values: CDR1 SEHNR, CDR2 FQNEAQ (reference sequence). CDR3 length: 15 residues. The CDR3: CASSPEGETGNTIYF. In DNA, the CDR3 is TGTGCCAGCAGCCCGGAGGGGGAAACTGGAAACACCATATATTTT.

This chain links TRBV27 with TRBJ2-1; tentatively, D is TRBD1 (6 bases). V was cut by 3 bases and J by 4 bases, with 13 bases left in between. The CDR3 consists of 15 residues. CDR1 and CDR2 from the germline V gene are MNHEY and SMNVEV (reference sequence). CDR3 region: CASSFSGTLYNEQFF. In DNA, the CDR3 is TGTGCCAGCAGTTTTTCCGGGACACTATACAATGAGCAGTTCTTC.

In this sample, this clone turned up a few times. Written as DNA, the CDR3 is TGTGCCAGCAGCTTGGGACTAGCCCCTCTGAATGAGCAGTTCTTC. The encoded protein is CASSLGLAPLNEQFF. This chain joins TRBV7-8 and TRBJ2-1; 9 bases match TRBD2. Germline CDR1 and CDR2: SGHVS and FQNEAQ. The V segment lost 3 bases and the J segment 7 bases; nucleotides outside the gene matches: 7. CDR3 length: 15 amino acids.

This chain joins TRBV28 and TRBJ1-2, with D unresolved. Germline assignment: CDR1 MDHEN and CDR2 SYDVKM. The V end was cut by 2 bases, the J end by 4 bases, with 11 bases between. The CDR3 extends over 14 amino acids. CDR3 in DNA: TGTGCCAGCAGTTTAGACCTTTCGGGCTATGGCTACACCTTC. It yields the protein CASSLDLSGYGYTF.

The chain has TRBV13 and TRBJ1-1; a weak D match, TRBD1 (6 bases). In germline, CDR1 is PRHDT, CDR2 FYEKMQ (reference sequence). Trimming removed 4 bases from V and 11 bases from J, with 11 bases in between. The CDR3 spans 11 residues. In nucleotides, the CDR3 is TGTGCCAGCAGCTGGGGGCCGTCGGCTTTCTTT. It translates to CASSWGPSAFF.

V usage is TRBV5-1 and J usage is TRBJ2-3; 9 bases align to TRBD1. Trimming cost V 0 bases and J 4 bases; bases outside gene matches: 6. The CDR3 is 16 residues long. Germline-derived CDR1 and CDR2 are SGHRS and YFSETQ. In DNA form, the CDR3 reads TGCGCCAGCAGCTTGGCTGGGACAGGGAAGGCAGATACGCAGTATTTT. It specifies CASSLAGTGKADTQYF.

This clone has a handful of counts. The chain links TRBV4-2 to TRBJ1-2; 9 nucleotides match TRBD1. CDR1 is LGHNA, CDR2 YNFKEQ, per germline. V was clipped by 5 bases and J by 5 bases; unmatched bases: 15. The CDR3 is 17 residues long. The CDR3 reads CASSLVTGGPAGYGYTF. The CDR3 nucleotides read TGTGCCAGCAGCTTGGTGACAGGGGGGCCGGCAGGGTATGGCTACACCTTC.

The chain uses TRBV5-6 and TRBJ1-1; D ambiguous. Germline V lookup: CDR1 SGHDT, CDR2 YYEEEE. The CDR3 has 12 amino acids. The V gene lost 0 bases and the J gene lost 4 bases, with 4 bases spanning the gap. CDR3 loop: CASSLGSTEAFF. CDR3 in DNA: TGTGCCAGCAGCTTGGGCTCCACTGAAGCTTTCTTT.

The chain carries TRBV7-2 and TRBJ1-1; D is unresolved. V lost 3 bases to trimming and J lost 2 bases, with 13 bases between them. Germline values: CDR1 SGHTA, CDR2 FQGNSA. The CDR3 loop spans 15 amino acids. The chain's CDR3 is CASSFGDQANTEAFF. The CDR3, as DNA: TGTGCCAGCAGCTTTGGGGATCAGGCTAACACTGAAGCTTTCTTT.

This rearrangement joins TRBV7-9 to TRBJ2-7, with 7 bases matching TRBD2. Trimming removed 5 bases from V and 1 base from J; junction bases left unmatched: 14. The CDR3 contains 17 residues. Germline lookup yields CDR1 SEHNR and CDR2 FQNEAQ (reference sequence). CDR3 in amino acids: CASSPLVGAGPSYEQYF. In DNA, the CDR3 is TGTGCCAGCAGCCCCCTCGTGGGAGCGGGGCCTTCCTACGAGCAGTACTTC.

This clone occurred a few times. The genes are TRBV7-2 and TRBJ2-3, with 11 bases aligning to TRBD2. In germline, CDR1 is SGHTA, CDR2 FQGNSA. Trimming removed 6 bases from V and 5 bases from J; junction bases left unmatched: 7. This CDR3 has 15 amino acids. CDR3 region: CASSGTSGRKDTQYF. The CDR3 nucleotides are TGTGCCAGCAGTGGGACTAGCGGCAGGAAAGATACGCAGTATTTT.

This sequence joins TRBV5-4 and TRBJ2-2; tentative D call: TRBD2 (6 bases). The CDR3 has 15 amino acids. V shed 4 bases and J shed 4 bases, with 14 bases lying between them. Germline values: CDR1 SGHNT, CDR2 YYREEE (reference sequence). The CDR3 reads CASSTGTAITGELFF. The CDR3, as DNA: TGTGCCAGCAGCACCGGGACTGCTATCACCGGGGAGCTGTTTTTT.

The genes are TRBV6-5 and TRBJ2-1; weak D call: TRBD1 (6 bases). Germline V lookup: CDR1 MNHEY, CDR2 SVGAGI. The V gene lost 2 bases and the J gene lost 8 bases, with 13 bases spanning the gap. The CDR3 is made up of 14 amino acids. CDR3: CASSYEAQGHEQFF. CDR3 sequence (DNA): TGTGCCAGCAGTTACGAGGCACAGGGTCATGAGCAGTTCTTC.

V usage is TRBV7-6 and J usage is TRBJ2-6; D is ambiguous. This CDR3 contains 18 residues. Germline V gene lookup returns CDR1 SGHVS and CDR2 FNYEAQ. V shed 5 bases and J shed 0 bases, with 17 bases lying between them. In DNA form, the CDR3 reads TGTGCCAGCAGCCAACGTAGGCCGTCCTCCTCTGGGGCCAACGTCCTGACTTTC. Its protein product is CASSQRRPSSSGANVLTF. The whole variable domain, remainder taken from reference TRBV7-6 and TRBJ2-6, is GAGVSQSPRYKVTKRGQDVALRCDPISGHVSLYWYRQALGQGPEFLTYFNYEAQQDKSGLPNDRFSAERPEGSISTLTIQRTEQRDSAMYRCASSQRRPSSSGANVLTFGAGSRLTVL.

The V gene is TRBV11-1, the J gene TRBJ2-5; D perhaps matches TRBD1 (5 bases). Trimming cost V 1 base and J 5 bases, with 14 bases left between them. This CDR3 comprises 15 residues. Germline V gives CDR1 SGHAT, CDR2 FQDESV (reference sequence). The CDR3 is CASSLEGSPWETQYF. CDR3 bases: TGTGCCAGCAGCTTAGAGGGGTCCCCCTGGGAGACCCAGTACTTC. Full variable domain (outside the CDR3, taken from reference TRBV11-1 and TRBJ2-5): EAEVAQSPRYKITEKSQAVAFWCDPISGHATLYWYRQILGQGPELLVQFQDESVVDDSQLPKDRFSAERLKGVDSTLKIQPAELGDSAMYLCASSLEGSPWETQYFGPGTRLLVL.

The chain employs TRBV6-6 and TRBJ2-5; D is possibly TRBD2 (6 bases). This CDR3 comprises 14 residues. Germline lookup yields CDR1 MNHNY and CDR2 SVGAGI (reference sequence). Deletions cut 4 bases from V and 5 bases from J, with 14 bases between. CDR3: CASSSSGQRETQYF. The CDR3, as DNA: TGTGCCAGCAGTTCGAGCGGGCAGAGGGAGACCCAGTACTTC.

The chain employs TRBV4-3 and TRBJ2-1; 8 bases match TRBD1. The CDR3 has 17 amino acids. Germline assignment: CDR1 LGHNA and CDR2 YSLEER. The V segment lost 4 bases and the J segment 3 bases; nucleotides outside the gene matches: 11. The CDR3 nucleotides are TGCGCCAGCAGCCCCGACCCCCAGGGGGCAATCTACAATGAGCAGTTCTTC. Amino acid sequence: CASSPDPQGAIYNEQFF.